This section outlines one TCR beta chain sequence together with its context. There is no known antigen for this receptor. The sample holds no much larger clone one base away, and base qualities are not on file. The library was obtained by bulk RNA-seq. The listed sequencing device is Illumina HiSeq 2500. The authors' pipeline ran thus. CDR3 sequences in the separate targeted TCR-seq dataset were extracted from raw reads and quantified using MiXCR version 2.1.5 with default parameters. TCR-beta clones in the separate targeted TCR-seq dataset were defined according to the combination of V gene, J gene and CDR3 sequence. In the separate targeted TCR-seq dataset, clones with fewer than three counts were removed, then only the 90% most strongly expressed clones per sample were retained. For each tissue in the separate targeted TCR-seq dataset, Treg-Tconv overlap was calculated by dividing the number of shared clones by the total number of Treg clones and multiplying by 100. TCRdb trimmed public reads at Q25 via fastp, called clones via MiXCR and kept in-frame beta chains. CDR3 protein sequences are deduplicated, and each keeps its most common genes and DNA. TCRdb's processing, not the authors', yielded these V and J calls. For this sample the table gives around 3,000 distinct CDR3 sequences, of which approximately 80% were detected only once. 9% to 10% of the sample belongs to the ten largest clones.

The CDR3, from cysteine to phenylalanine, totals 14 residues. The read is trimmed to its CDR3 DNA, 42 bases read in frame from base 1. The germline V gene encodes CDR1 SGHKS and CDR2 YYEKEE (reference sequence). At the junction V is shortened by 4 bases and J by 2 bases, with 12 bases in between. For memory conventional CD4 T cells, the sort was based on CD4+ CD45RA- CD25- cells. Each tumor-draining lymph node was classified as non-invaded if metastatic tumor cells were absent and as invaded if metastatic tumor cells were present. T cells were pre-enriched with a Miltenyi Pan T Cell isolation kit before staining and sorting. Primary tumors were characterized by immunohistochemistry for estrogen receptor, progesterone receptor, HER2 and Ki-67. Within a few hours after surgery, fresh surgical tissue was processed by cutting the tissue into small fragments. Tissue fragments were enzymatically digested with Liberase TL plus DNase for 20 minutes and were then filtered through a 40-micrometer strainer. After DAPI live/dead staining, sorting was performed on a BD FACS Aria II with about 96-99% purity. Sorted cells were lysed in TCL buffer and RNA was purified with a Norgen Single Cell RNA purification kit including DNase treatment.

This entry comes from a study of draining lymph node invasion in breast cancer (dated by TCRdb to 2018 to 2020). The study in broad terms: Metastasis in lymph nodes was diagnosed using histology and cytokeratin immunohistochemistry and was confirmed with EpCAM/CD45 flow cytometry. In a separate targeted assay, sorted memory regulatory T cells and memory conventional CD4 T cells were compared across breast cancer tissues by bulk TCR-beta CDR3 sequencing. Matched non-invaded and tumor-invaded tumor-draining lymph nodes plus the primary tumor were contributed by each patient, with both Treg and Tconv subsets profiled. Lymph nodes from roughly 5 patients were covered by the separate targeted TCR sequencing, and for three of those patients the primary tumors were sequenced as well. What the authors observed across the whole study: Per tissue, roughly 14-22% of Treg TCRs were found to be shared with Tconvs, and this sharing was interpreted as suggesting peripheral Treg induction. Some of the top 100 tumor clones were detected in invaded and non-invaded nodes, suggesting recirculation between tumor and draining nodes. In the targeted TCR-seq data, Tregs appeared more clonally expanded than Tconvs in all tissues, and both subsets were less diverse in tumor than lymph nodes. Shared TCRs between Treg and Tconv subsets were considered suggestive but not proof of common clonal origin. Tracking the tumor top-100 clones was possible in just two patients. The data could not determine whether Treg conversion took place in a particular organ or whether converted Tregs recirculated between nodes and tumor.

The sequence came from a female donor with luminal breast cancer. The chain is made from TRBV5-5 and TRBJ1-1; tentative D gene TRBD1, with 5 bases matching. Material: sorted memory CD4+ effector T cells from a lymph node. The cell subset or site label on this specimen signifies: CD45RA-negative sorted CD4+ T cells (memory Tconv or effector/memory Treg). The CDR3 protein: CASSPGRTNTEAFF. At the DNA level, the sequence is TGTGCCAGCAGCCCGGGACGGACTAACACTGAAGCTTTCTTT.